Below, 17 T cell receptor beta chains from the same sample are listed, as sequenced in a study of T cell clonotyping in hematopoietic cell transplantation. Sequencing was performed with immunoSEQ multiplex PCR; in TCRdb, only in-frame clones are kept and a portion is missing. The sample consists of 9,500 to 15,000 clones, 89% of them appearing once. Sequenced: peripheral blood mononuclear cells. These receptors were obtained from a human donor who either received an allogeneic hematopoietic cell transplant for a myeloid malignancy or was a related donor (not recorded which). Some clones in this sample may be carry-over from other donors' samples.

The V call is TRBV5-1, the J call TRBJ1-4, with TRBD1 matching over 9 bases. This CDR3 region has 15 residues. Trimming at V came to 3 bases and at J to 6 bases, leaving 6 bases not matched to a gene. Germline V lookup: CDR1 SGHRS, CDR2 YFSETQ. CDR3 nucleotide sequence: TGCGCCAGCAGCTCCTCCGGGACAGGGTATGAAAAACTGTTTTTT. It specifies CASSSSGTGYEKLFF.

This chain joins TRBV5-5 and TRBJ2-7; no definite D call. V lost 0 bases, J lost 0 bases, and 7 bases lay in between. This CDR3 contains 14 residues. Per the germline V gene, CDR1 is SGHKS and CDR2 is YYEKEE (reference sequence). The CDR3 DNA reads TGTGCCAGCAGCTTGGGACCGCCCTCCTACGAGCAGTACTTC. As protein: CASSLGPPSYEQYF.

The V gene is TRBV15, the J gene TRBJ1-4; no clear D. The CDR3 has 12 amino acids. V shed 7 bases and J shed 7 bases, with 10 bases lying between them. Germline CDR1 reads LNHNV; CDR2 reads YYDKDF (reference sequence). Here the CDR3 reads CATTPPGEKLFF. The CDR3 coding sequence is TGTGCCACCACTCCCCCGGGTGAAAAACTGTTTTTT.

The CDR3 sequence: CASSYLADTINSPLHF. CDR3 bases: TGTGCCAGCAGTTACCTCGCAGACACCATCAATTCACCCCTCCACTTT. The V call is TRBV6-5, the J call TRBJ1-6; D unresolved. V lost 2 bases and J lost 7, with 15 bases in between. Germline CDR1 is MNHEY and CDR2 is SVGAGI. The CDR3 extends over 16 amino acids.

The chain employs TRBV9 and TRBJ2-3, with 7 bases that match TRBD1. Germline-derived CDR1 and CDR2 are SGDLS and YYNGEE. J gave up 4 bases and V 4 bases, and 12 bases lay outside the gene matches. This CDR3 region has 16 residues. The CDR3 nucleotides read TGTGCCAGCAGCAAGACAGGGACCCAAAGTGCAGATACGCAGTATTTT. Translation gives CASSKTGTQSADTQYF.

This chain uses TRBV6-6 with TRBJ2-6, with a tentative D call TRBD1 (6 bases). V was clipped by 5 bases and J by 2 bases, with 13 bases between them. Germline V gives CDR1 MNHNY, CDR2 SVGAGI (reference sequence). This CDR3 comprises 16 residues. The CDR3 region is CASSQPRGTGANVLTF. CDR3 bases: TGTGCCAGCAGTCAACCGAGGGGGACTGGGGCCAACGTCCTGACTTTC.

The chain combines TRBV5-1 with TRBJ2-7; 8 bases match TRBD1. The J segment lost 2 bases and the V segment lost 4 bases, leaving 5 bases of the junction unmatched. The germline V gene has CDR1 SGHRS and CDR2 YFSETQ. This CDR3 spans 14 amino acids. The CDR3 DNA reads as TGCGCCAGCAGCCAGACGGGACAGGCCTACGAGCAGTACTTC. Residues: CASSQTGQAYEQYF.

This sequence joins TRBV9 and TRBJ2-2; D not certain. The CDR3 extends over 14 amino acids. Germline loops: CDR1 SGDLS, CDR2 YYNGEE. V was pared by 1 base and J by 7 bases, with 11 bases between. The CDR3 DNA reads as TGTGCCAGCAGCGTAATCGCCGTGGACGGGGAGCTGTTTTTT. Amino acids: CASSVIAVDGELFF.

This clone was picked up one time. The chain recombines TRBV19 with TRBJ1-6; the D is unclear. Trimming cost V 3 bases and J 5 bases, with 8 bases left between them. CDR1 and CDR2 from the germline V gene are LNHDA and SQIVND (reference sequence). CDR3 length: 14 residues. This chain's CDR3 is CASSMFGNNSPLHF. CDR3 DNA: TGTGCCAGTAGTATGTTTGGAAATAATTCACCCCTCCACTTT.

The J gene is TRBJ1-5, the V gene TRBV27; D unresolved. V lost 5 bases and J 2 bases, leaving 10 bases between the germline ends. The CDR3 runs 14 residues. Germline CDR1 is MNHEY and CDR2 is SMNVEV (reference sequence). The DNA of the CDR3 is TGTGCCAGCAGTCCTACGCGGGGCAATCAGCCCCAGCATTTT. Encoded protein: CASSPTRGNQPQHF.

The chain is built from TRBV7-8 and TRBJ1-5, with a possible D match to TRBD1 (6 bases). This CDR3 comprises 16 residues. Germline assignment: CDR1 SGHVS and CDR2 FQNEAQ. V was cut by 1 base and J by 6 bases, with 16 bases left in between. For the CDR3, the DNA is TGTGCCAGCAGCTTAGAGGGTAACAGGGCGTCTCAGCCCCAGCATTTT. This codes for CASSLEGNRASQPQHF.

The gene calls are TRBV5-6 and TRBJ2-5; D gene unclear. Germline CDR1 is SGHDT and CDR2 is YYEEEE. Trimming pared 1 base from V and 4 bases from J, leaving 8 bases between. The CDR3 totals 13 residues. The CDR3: CASSLRSGETQYF. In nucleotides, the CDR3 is TGTGCCAGCAGCTTGAGGTCCGGAGAGACCCAGTACTTC.

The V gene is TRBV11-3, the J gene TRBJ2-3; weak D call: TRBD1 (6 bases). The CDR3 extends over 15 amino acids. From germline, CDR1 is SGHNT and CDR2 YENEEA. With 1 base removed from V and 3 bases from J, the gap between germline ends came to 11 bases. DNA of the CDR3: TGTGCCAGCAGCTTAGCTGTGGGGACAACAGATACGCAGTATTTT. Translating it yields CASSLAVGTTDTQYF.

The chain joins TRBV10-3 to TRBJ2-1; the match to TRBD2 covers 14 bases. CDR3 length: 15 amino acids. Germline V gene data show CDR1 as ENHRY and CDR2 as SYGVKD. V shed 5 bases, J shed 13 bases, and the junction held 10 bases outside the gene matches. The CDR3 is CAISPTSGGAGHQFF. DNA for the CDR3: TGTGCCATCAGTCCGACTAGCGGGGGGGCCGGGCATCAGTTCTTC.

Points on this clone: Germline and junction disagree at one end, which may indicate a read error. CDR3 amino acids: CASSLRRGDTQYF. The CDR3 nucleotides are TGTGCTAGCAGCTTAAGGAGGGGGGATACGCAGTATTTT. J is TRBJ2-3 and V is TRBV7-7, with D tentatively TRBD1 or TRBD2 (6 bases each). The length of the CDR3 is 13 residues. CDR1 is SSHAT and CDR2 is FNYEAQ in the germline V gene (reference sequence).

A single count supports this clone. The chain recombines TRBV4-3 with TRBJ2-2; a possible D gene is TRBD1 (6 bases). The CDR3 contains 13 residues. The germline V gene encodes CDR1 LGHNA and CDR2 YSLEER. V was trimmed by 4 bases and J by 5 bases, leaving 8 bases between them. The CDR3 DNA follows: TGCGCCAGCAGCCTTCAGGGGACCGGGGAGCTGTTTTTT. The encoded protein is CASSLQGTGELFF.

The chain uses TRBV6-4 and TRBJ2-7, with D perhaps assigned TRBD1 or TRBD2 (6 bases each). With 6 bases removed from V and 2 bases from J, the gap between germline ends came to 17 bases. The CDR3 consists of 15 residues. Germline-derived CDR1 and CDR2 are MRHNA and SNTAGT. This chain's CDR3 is CASREGHPPPYEQYF. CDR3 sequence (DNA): TGTGCCAGCAGGGAGGGACACCCTCCCCCCTACGAGCAGTACTTC.